These 15 T cell receptor beta chains originate from one sample sequenced in a study of CD8+ T cells in alopecia areata. Sequencing used cDNA as its template, made by extracting RNA and reverse transcribing it. Some clones are missing from TCRdb's copy, which holds only in-frame ones; the method was immunoSEQ multiplex PCR. The repertoire holds 150,000 to 200,000 clones, with roughly 64% as singletons. Documented treatment: oral pan-JAK inhibitor, 5-10 mg twice daily. The sample was CD4+ T cells sorted from blood, taken at week 24, from a patient treated with tofacitinib. Receptor source: a human donor with alopecia areata.

The chain is built from TRBV10-3 and TRBJ2-3; tentatively, D is TRBD2 (7 bases). Trimming took 4 bases from V and 1 from J, leaving 12 bases between them. This CDR3 has 15 residues. The germline V gene encodes CDR1 ENHRY and CDR2 SYGVKD. CDR3 DNA sequence: TGTGCCATCAGTGGGGGCGGGGGCCGCACAGATACGCAGTATTTT. Its protein product is CAISGGGGRTDTQYF.

The chain uses TRBV19 and TRBJ1-1; D not certain. From germline, CDR1 is LNHDA and CDR2 SQIVND (reference sequence). V shed 2 bases and J shed 0 bases, with 16 bases lying between them. The CDR3 is 17 amino acids. CDR3 DNA sequence: TGTGCCAGTAGTATACCCGAAGACCGGAGGGTGAACACTGAAGCTTTCTTT. Its translation: CASSIPEDRRVNTEAFF.

This chain connects TRBV29-1 to TRBJ1-6; TRBD1 might be the D (6 bases). The CDR3 totals 13 residues. Trimming shortened V by 5 bases and J by 9 bases, and 14 bases separated the two germline ends. CDR1 is SQVTM, CDR2 ANQGSEA, per germline. The CDR3 protein is CSVKTGMGSPLHF. The CDR3 nucleotides are TGCAGCGTTAAAACAGGGATGGGTTCACCCCTCCACTTT.

The chain employs TRBV30 and TRBJ1-5, with D possibly matching TRBD1 (6 bases). The V gene lost 0 bases and the J gene lost 6 bases, with 18 bases spanning the gap. The CDR3 spans 16 residues. Germline-derived CDR1 and CDR2 are GTSNPN and SVGIG (reference sequence). CDR3 amino acids: CAWSVRAGVRGQPQHF. CDR3 nucleotide sequence: TGTGCCTGGAGTGTACGGGCAGGGGTAAGGGGTCAGCCCCAGCATTTT.

V and J are TRBV4-2 and TRBJ1-5, with 7 bases identical to TRBD1. Germline trimming cut 4 bases from V and 6 bases from J; bases unmatched to any gene: 9. The CDR3 runs to 15 residues. From germline, CDR1 is LGHNA and CDR2 YNFKEQ. In nucleotides, the CDR3 is TGTGCCAGCAGCCGAATGACAGGGAAGGGTCAGCCCCAGCATTTT. Protein product: CASSRMTGKGQPQHF.

The table lists this clone with a few counts. The chain combines TRBV5-1 with TRBJ1-1; D ambiguous. The V gene's germline CDR1 is SGHRS and CDR2 YFSETQ. The CDR3 sequence is 14 residues long. V was cut by 4 bases and J by 1 base, with 11 bases left in between. CDR3 DNA sequence: TGCGCCAGCAGCACCTCCGGGAGGAACACTGAAGCTTTCTTT. Translated, it gives CASSTSGRNTEAFF.

In this sample, this clone turned up many times. V and J are TRBV7-8 and TRBJ2-5, with D uncertain. The germline CDR1 and CDR2 sequences are SGHVS and FQNEAQ. V gave up 5 bases and J gave up 3 bases, with 16 bases separating them. CDR3 length equals 15 residues. The DNA for the CDR3 is TGTGCCAGCAGCCTCACCGAGAATGGAGAAGAGACCCAGTACTTC. This encodes CASSLTENGEETQYF.

The chain employs TRBV25-1 and TRBJ2-5; D remains unclear. Germline V gives CDR1 MGHDK, CDR2 SYGVNS. Between the trimmed V and J ends, which lost 3 bases and 3 bases, there was a span of 2 bases. CDR3 length equals 11 residues. The CDR3 reads CASSEEETQYF. DNA of the CDR3: TGTGCCAGCAGTGAGGAAGAGACCCAGTACTTC.

This clone was found a few times. This chain links TRBV7-3 with TRBJ2-1; either TRBD1 or TRBD2 may supply D (5 bases each). The CDR3 runs to 12 residues. The V gene's germline CDR1 is SGHTA and CDR2 FQGTGA. V lost 2 bases and J lost 13, with 12 bases in between. Here the CDR3 DNA reads TGTGCCAGCAGCTTATCAAGGGGACCTCAGTTCTTC. Its protein product is CASSLSRGPQFF. The entire variable domain, with the rest obtained from reference TRBV7-3 and TRBJ2-1, is as follows: GAGVSQTPSNKVTEKGKYVELRCDPISGHTALYWYRQSLGQGPEFLIYFQGTGAADDSGLPNDRFFAVRPEGSVSTLKIQRTERGDSAVYLCASSLSRGPQFFGPGTRLTVL.

The chain links TRBV18 to TRBJ1-1, with TRBD1 identical over 7 bases. Germline lookup yields CDR1 KGHSH and CDR2 LQKENI. CDR3 length: 13 amino acids. Losses at the gene ends were 3 bases for V and 3 bases for J; bases not matched to a gene: 1. The CDR3 protein is CASSPGQDTEAFF. The CDR3 region has the DNA TGTGCCAGCTCACCTGGACAGGACACTGAAGCTTTCTTT.

This clone was observed a few times. The chain employs TRBV9 and TRBJ1-2, with 8 bases that match TRBD1. This CDR3 region has 14 residues. J was trimmed by 6 bases and V by 0 bases; bases with no gene match: 4. Germline lookup yields CDR1 SGDLS and CDR2 YYNGEE. CDR3 DNA: TGTGCCAGCAGCGTAGTCTCACAGGGGGATGGCTACACCTTC. This codes for CASSVVSQGDGYTF.

The chain employs TRBV29-1 and TRBJ1-1; D remains ambiguous. CDR1 and CDR2 from the germline V gene are SQVTM and ANQGSEA. The CDR3 runs to 13 residues. V gave up 4 bases and J gave up 1 base, with 10 bases separating them. CDR3 DNA: TGCAGCGTTGCGCCCGACACGAACACTGAAGCTTTCTTT. It codes for CSVAPDTNTEAFF.

The V call is TRBV30, the J call TRBJ1-5; TRBD1 aligns across 9 bases. Germline CDR1 reads GTSNPN; CDR2 reads SVGIG (reference sequence). Unmatched junction bases numbered 9, after V lost 2 bases and J lost 4 bases. The CDR3 is 16 residues long. This chain's CDR3 is CAWSTLTGGGNQPQHF. CDR3 nucleotide sequence: TGTGCCTGGAGTACCCTTACAGGGGGCGGAAATCAGCCCCAGCATTTT.

The sample holds a few counts of this clone. The V gene is TRBV4-2, the J gene TRBJ2-7; D is tentatively TRBD1 or TRBD2 (5 bases each). Germline V gives CDR1 LGHNA, CDR2 YNFKEQ. The CDR3 runs to 16 residues. V dropped 1 base and J dropped 2 bases, with 15 bases sitting between them. The CDR3 loop is CASSQALSGTAYEQYF. The CDR3 bases are TGTGCCAGCAGCCAAGCACTATCCGGGACGGCCTACGAGCAGTACTTC.

This rearrangement joins TRBV6-6 to TRBJ2-3; 8 positions agree with TRBD2. This CDR3 has 15 amino acids. V was clipped by 8 bases and J by 2 bases; unmatched bases: 9. Germline loops: CDR1 MNHNY, CDR2 SVGAGI (reference sequence). Written as DNA, the CDR3 is TGTGCCAGCGGACTAGCCGACTTCTACACAGATACGCAGTATTTT. It codes for CASGLADFYTDTQYF.